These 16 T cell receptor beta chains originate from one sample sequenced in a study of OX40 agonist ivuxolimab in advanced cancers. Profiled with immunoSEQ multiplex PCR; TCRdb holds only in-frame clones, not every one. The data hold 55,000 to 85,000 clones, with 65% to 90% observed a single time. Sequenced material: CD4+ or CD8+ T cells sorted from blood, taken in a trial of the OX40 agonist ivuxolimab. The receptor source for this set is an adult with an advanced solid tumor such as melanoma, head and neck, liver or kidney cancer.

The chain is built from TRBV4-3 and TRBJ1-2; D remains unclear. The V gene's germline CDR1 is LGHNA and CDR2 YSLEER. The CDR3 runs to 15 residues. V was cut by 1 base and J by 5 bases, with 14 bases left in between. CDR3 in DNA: TGCGCCAGCAGCCAAGTATTTTCTCCCGGGTATGGCTACACCTTC. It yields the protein CASSQVFSPGYGYTF.

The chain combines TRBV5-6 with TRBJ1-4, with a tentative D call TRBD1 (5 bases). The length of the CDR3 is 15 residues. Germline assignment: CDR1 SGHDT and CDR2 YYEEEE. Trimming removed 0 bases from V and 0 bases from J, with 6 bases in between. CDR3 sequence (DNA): TGTGCCAGCAGCTTGGCAGGGACAACTAATGAAAAACTGTTTTTT. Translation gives CASSLAGTTNEKLFF.

In DNA, the CDR3 is TGTGCCAGTAGTCCCCTAAACAGGGGATATAGCAATCAGCCCCAGCATTTT. It translates to CASSPLNRGYSNQPQHF. V is TRBV19 and J is TRBJ1-5, with 7 bases lining up with TRBD1. The germline V gene has CDR1 LNHDA and CDR2 SQIVND (reference sequence). The ends lost 5 bases at V and 0 bases at J; junction bases unmatched: 10. The CDR3 sequence is 17 residues long.

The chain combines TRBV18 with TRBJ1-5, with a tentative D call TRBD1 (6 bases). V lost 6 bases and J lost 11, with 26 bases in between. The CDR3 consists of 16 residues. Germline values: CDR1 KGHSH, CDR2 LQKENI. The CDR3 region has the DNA TGTGCCAGCTCTCCGGCCCGCGGCGGGGGCGAGTTTACCCAGCATTTT. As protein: CASSPARGGGEFTQHF.

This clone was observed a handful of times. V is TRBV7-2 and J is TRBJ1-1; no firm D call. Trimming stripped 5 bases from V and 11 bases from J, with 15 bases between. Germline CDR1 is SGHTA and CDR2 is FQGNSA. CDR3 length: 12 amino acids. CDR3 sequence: CASSGQVLNAFF. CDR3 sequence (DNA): TGTGCCAGCAGCGGCCAGGTCCTGAATGCTTTCTTT. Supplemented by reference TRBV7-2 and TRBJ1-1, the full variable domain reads GAGVSQSPSNKVTEKGKDVELRCDPISGHTALYWYRQSLGQGLEFLIYFQGNSAPDKSGLPSDRFSAERTGGSVSTLTIQRTQQEDSAVYLCASSGQVLNAFFGQGTRLTVV.

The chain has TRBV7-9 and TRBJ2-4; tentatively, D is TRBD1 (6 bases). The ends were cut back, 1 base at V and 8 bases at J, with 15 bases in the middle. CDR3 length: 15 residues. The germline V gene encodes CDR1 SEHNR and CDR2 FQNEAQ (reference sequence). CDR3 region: CASSLGQVERDIQYF. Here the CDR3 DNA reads TGTGCCAGCAGCTTAGGACAGGTCGAAAGGGACATTCAGTACTTC.

CDR3: CASSLDAGLGYTF. The CDR3 nucleotides read TGCGCCAGCAGCTTGGATGCAGGGTTAGGCTACACCTTC. The chain has TRBV5-1 and TRBJ1-2, with D possibly matching TRBD1 (5 bases). Trimming shortened V by 0 bases and J by 8 bases, and 11 bases separated the two germline ends. The CDR3 is 13 amino acids. The germline CDR1 and CDR2 sequences are SGHRS and YFSETQ.

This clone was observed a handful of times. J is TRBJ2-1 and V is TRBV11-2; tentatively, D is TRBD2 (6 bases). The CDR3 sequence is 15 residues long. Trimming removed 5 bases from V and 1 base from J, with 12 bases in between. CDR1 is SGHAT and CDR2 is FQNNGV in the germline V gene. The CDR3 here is CASSGGLSSYNEQFF. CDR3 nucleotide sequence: TGTGCCAGCAGCGGGGGACTCTCATCCTACAATGAGCAGTTCTTC.

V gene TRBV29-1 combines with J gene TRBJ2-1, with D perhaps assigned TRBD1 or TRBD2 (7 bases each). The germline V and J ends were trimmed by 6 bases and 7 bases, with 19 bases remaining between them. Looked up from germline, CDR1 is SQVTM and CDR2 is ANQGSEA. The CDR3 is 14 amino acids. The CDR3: CSVGSPQGGNEQFF. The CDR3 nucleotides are TGCAGCGTCGGGAGCCCGCAGGGGGGGAATGAGCAGTTCTTC.

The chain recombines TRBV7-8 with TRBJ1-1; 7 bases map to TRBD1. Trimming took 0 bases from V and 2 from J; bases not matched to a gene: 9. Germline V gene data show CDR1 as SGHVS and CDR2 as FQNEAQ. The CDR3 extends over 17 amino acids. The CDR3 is CASSLAVRTGLNTEAFF. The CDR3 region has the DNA TGTGCCAGCAGCTTAGCCGTCCGGACAGGCTTAAACACTGAAGCTTTCTTT.

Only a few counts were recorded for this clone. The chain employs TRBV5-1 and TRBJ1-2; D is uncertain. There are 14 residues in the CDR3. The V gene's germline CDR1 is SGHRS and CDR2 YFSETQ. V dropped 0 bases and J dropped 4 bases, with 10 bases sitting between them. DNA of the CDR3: TGCGCCAGCAGCTTGGATATTCTGGGCTATGGCTACACCTTC. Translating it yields CASSLDILGYGYTF.

CDR3 sequence reads: CASSQGGAGGNEQYF. DNA for the CDR3: TGCGCCAGCAGCCAGGGAGGAGCGGGGGGCAACGAGCAGTACTTC. The chain is built from TRBV4-3 and TRBJ2-7; 9 bases agree with TRBD2. The junction had 8 bases not matched to a gene; V was cut back by 3 bases and J by 5 bases. Germline-derived CDR1 and CDR2 are LGHNA and YSLEER. The CDR3 runs 15 residues.

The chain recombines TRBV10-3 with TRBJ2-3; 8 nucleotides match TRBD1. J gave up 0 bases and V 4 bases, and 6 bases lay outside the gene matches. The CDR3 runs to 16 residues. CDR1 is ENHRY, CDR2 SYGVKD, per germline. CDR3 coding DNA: TGTGCCATCAGTGGGAGGACAGGGCTTAGCACAGATACGCAGTATTTT. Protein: CAISGRTGLSTDTQYF.

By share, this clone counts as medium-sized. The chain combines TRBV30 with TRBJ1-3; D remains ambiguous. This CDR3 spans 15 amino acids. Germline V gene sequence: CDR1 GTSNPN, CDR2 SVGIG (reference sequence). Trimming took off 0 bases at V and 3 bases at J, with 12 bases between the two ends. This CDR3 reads CAWSVKGVGGNTIYF. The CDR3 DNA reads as TGTGCCTGGAGTGTAAAGGGTGTGGGTGGAAACACCATATATTTT.

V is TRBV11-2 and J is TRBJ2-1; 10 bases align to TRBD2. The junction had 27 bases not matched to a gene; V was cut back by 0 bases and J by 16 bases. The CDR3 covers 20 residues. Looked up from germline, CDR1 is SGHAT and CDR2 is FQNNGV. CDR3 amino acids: CASSLEMLAGDPTMSKRTFF. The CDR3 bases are TGTGCCAGCAGCTTAGAAATGCTAGCGGGAGACCCTACAATGAGCAAACGAACCTTCTTC.

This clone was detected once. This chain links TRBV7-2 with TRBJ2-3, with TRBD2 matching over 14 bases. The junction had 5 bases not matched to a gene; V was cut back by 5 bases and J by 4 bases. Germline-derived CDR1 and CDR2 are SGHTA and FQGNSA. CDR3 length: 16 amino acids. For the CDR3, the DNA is TGTGCCAGCAGCCAGACTAGCGGGAGGGGCCCAGATACGCAGTATTTT. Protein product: CASSQTSGRGPDTQYF.